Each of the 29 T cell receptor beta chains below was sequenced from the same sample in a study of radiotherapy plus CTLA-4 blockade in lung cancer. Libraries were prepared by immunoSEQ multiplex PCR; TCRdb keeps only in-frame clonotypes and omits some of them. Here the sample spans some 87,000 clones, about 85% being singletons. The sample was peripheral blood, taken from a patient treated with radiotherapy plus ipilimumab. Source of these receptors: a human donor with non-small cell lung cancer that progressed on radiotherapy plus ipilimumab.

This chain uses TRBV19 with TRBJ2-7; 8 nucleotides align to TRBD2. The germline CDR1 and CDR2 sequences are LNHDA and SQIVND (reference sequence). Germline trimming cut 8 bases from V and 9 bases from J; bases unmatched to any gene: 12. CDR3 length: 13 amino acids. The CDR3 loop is CASRSGGSTRQYF. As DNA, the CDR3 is TGTGCCAGTCGAAGCGGGGGTTCAACTCGGCAGTACTTC.

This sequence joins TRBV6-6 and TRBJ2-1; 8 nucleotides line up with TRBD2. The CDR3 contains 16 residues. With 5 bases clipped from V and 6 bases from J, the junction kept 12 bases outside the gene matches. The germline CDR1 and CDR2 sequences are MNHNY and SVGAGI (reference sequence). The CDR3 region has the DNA TGTGCCAGCAGTCCTAGCGGGCACTCTAAGATCAATGAGCAGTTCTTC. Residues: CASSPSGHSKINEQFF.

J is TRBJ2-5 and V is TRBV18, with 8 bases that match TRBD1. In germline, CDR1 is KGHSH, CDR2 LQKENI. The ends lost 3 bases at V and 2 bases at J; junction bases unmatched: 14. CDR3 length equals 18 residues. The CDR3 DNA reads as TGTGCCAGCTCACCTGGAAACTATGGACAGGGTGGGCAAGAGACCCAGTACTTC. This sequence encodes CASSPGNYGQGGQETQYF.

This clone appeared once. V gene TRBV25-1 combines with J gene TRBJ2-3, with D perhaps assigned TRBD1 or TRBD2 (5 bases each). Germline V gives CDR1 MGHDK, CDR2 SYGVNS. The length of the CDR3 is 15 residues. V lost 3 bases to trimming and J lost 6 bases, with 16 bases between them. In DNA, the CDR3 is TGTGCCAGCAGTGACGGCCGGGACCTAGGGGATACGCAGTATTTT. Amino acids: CASSDGRDLGDTQYF.

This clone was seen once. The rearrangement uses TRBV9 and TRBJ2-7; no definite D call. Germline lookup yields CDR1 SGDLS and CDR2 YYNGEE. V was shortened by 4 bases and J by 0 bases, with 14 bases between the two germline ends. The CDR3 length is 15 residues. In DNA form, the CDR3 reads TGTGCCAGCAGCACAGAGGCCCAAATCTCCTACGAGCAGTACTTC. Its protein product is CASSTEAQISYEQYF.

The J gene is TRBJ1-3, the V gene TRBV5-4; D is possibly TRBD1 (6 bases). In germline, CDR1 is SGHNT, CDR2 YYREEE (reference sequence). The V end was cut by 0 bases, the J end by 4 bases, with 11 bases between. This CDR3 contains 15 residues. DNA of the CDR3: TGTGCCAGCAGCTTGGAGGGGGTAGCAGGAAACACCATATATTTT. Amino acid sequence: CASSLEGVAGNTIYF.

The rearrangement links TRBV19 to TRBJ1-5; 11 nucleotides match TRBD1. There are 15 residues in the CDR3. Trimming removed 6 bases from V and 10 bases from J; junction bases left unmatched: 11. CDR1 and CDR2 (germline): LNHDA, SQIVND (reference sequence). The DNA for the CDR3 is TGTGCCAGTAGGGGGACAGGGGGGCTAATCAGCCCCCAGCATTTT. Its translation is CASRGTGGLISPQHF.

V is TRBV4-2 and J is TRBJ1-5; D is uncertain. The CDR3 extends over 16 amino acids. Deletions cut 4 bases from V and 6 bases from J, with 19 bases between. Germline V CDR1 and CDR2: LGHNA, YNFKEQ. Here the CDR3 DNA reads TGTGCCAGCAGCCCATCCTTAGTATCATGGGGTCAGCCCCAGCATTTT. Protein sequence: CASSPSLVSWGQPQHF.

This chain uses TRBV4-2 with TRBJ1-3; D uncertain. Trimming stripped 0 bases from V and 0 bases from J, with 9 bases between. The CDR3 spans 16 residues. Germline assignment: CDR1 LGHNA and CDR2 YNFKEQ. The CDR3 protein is CASSQDLVFSGNTIYF. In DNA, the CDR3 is TGTGCCAGCAGCCAAGACCTCGTGTTCTCTGGAAACACCATATATTTT.

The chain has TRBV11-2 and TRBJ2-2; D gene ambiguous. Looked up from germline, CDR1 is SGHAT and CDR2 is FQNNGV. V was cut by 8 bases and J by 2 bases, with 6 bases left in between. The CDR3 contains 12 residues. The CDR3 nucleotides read TGTGCCAGCCGATCCAACACCGGGGAGCTGTTTTTT. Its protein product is CASRSNTGELFF.

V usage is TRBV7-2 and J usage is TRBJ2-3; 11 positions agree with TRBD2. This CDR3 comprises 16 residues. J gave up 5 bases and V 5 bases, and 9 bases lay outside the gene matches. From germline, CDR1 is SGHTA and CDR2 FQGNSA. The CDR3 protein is CASSLLPGTSGDTQYF. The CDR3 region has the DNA TGTGCCAGCAGCCTGCTCCCCGGGACTAGCGGAGATACGCAGTATTTT.

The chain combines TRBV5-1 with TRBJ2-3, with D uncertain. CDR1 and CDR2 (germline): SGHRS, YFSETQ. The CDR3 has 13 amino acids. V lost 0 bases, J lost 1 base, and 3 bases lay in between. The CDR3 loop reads CASSLGGTDTQYF. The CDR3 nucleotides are TGCGCCAGCAGCTTGGGTGGCACAGATACGCAGTATTTT.

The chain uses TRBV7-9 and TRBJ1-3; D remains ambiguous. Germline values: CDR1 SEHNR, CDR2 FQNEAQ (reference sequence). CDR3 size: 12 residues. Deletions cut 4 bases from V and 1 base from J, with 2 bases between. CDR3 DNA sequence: TGTGCCAGCAGCTATTCTGGAAACACCATATATTTT. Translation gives CASSYSGNTIYF.

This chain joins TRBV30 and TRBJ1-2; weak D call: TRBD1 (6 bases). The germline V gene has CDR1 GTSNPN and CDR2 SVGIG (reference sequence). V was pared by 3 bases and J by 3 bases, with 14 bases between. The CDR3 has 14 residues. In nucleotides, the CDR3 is TGTGCCTGGAGGGGCGAAGGGGGATACTATGGCTACACCTTC. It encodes CAWRGEGGYYGYTF.

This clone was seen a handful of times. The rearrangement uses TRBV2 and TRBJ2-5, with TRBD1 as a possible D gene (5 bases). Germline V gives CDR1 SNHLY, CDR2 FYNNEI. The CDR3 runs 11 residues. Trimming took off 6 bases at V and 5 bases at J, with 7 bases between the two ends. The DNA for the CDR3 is TGTGCCAGCAGGACAGAGGAGACCCAGTACTTC. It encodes CASRTEETQYF.

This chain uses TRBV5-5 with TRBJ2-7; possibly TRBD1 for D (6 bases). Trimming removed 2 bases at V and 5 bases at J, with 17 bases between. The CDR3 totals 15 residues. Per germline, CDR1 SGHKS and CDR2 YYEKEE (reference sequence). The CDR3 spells CASSFLLTGTHEQYF. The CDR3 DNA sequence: TGTGCCAGCAGCTTCCTCCTGACAGGAACCCACGAGCAGTACTTC.

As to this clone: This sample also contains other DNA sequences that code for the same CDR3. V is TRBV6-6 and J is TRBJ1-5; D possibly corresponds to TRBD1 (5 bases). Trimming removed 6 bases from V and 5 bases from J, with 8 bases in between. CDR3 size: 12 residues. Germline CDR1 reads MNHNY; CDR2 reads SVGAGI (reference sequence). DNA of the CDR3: TGTGCCAGCAGGGGGCGGGATCAGCCCCAGCATTTT. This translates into CASRGRDQPQHF.

CDR3 sequence reads: CASSLVGGGNQPQHF. DNA of the CDR3: TGTGCCAGCAGCTTAGTTGGGGGTGGCAATCAGCCCCAGCATTTT. The rearrangement joins TRBV7-2 to TRBJ1-5; tentative D call: TRBD1 (5 bases). This CDR3 is 15 amino acids long. CDR1 and CDR2 (germline): SGHTA, FQGNSA. Trimming took off 1 base at V and 2 bases at J, with 9 bases between the two ends.

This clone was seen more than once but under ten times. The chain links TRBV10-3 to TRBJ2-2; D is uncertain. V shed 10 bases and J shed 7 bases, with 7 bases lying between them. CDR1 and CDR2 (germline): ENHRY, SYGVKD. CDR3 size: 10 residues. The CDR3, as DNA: TGTGCCACCCAAAACGGGGAGCTGTTTTTT. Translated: CATQNGELFF.

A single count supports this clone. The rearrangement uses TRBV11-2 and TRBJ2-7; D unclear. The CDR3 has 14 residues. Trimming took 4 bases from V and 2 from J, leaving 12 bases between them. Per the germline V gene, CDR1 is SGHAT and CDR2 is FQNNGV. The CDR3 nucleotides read TGTGCCAGCAGCTCCCTGGGCCCTACCTACGAGCAGTACTTC. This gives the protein CASSSLGPTYEQYF.

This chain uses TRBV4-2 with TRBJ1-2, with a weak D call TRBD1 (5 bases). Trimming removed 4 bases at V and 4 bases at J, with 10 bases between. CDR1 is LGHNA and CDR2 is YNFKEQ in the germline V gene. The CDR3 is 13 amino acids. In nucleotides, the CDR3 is TGTGCCAGCAGCCCGGGACGAAGCTATGGCTACACCTTC. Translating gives CASSPGRSYGYTF.

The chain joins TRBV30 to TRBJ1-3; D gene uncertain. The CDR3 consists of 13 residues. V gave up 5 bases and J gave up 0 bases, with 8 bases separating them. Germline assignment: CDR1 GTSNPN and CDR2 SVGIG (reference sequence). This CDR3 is CAWPQNSGNTIYF. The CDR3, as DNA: TGTGCCTGGCCACAAAACTCTGGAAACACCATATATTTT.

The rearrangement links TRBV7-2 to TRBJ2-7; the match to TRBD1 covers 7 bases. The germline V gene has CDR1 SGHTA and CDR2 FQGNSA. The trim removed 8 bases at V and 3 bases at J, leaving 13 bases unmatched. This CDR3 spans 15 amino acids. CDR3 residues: CASALGTVHNYEQYF. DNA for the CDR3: TGTGCCAGCGCCTTAGGGACAGTGCATAACTACGAGCAGTACTTC.

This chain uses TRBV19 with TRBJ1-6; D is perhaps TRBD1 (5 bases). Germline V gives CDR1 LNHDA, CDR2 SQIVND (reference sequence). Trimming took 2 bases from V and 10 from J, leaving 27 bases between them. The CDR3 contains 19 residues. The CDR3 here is CASSISVRDRILTNSPLHF. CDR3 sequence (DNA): TGTGCCAGTAGTATATCCGTCCGGGACCGCATACTAACCAACTCACCCCTCCACTTT.

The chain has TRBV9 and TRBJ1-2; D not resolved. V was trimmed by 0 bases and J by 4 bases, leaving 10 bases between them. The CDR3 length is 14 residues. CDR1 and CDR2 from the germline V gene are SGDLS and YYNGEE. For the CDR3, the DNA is TGTGCCAGCAGCGTAGATGGGGTGGTCTATGGCTACACCTTC. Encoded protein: CASSVDGVVYGYTF.

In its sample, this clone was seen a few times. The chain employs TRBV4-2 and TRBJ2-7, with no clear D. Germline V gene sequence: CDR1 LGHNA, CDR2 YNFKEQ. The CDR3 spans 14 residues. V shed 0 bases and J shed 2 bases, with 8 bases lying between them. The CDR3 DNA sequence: TGTGCCAGCAGCCAAGATGGGAACACCTACGAGCAGTACTTC. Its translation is CASSQDGNTYEQYF.

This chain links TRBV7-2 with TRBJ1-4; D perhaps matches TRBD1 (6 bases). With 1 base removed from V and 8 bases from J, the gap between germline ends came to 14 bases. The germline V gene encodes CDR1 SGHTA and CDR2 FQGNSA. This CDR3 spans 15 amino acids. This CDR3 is CASSLGSGVGEKLFF. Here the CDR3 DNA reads TGTGCCAGCAGCTTAGGATCAGGGGTGGGCGAAAAACTGTTTTTT.

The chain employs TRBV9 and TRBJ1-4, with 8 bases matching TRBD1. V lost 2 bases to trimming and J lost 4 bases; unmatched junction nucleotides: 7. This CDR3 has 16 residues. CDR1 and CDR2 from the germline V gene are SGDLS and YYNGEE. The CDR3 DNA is TGTGCCAGCAGCGTCGGTACAGGGGGAGGTAATGAAAAACTGTTTTTT. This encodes CASSVGTGGGNEKLFF.

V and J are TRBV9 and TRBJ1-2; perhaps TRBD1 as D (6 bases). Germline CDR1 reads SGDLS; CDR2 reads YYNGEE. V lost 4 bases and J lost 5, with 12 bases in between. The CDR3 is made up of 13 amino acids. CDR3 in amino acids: CASSTSDSYGYTF. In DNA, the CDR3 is TGTGCCAGCAGCACCTCGGACAGTTATGGCTACACCTTC.